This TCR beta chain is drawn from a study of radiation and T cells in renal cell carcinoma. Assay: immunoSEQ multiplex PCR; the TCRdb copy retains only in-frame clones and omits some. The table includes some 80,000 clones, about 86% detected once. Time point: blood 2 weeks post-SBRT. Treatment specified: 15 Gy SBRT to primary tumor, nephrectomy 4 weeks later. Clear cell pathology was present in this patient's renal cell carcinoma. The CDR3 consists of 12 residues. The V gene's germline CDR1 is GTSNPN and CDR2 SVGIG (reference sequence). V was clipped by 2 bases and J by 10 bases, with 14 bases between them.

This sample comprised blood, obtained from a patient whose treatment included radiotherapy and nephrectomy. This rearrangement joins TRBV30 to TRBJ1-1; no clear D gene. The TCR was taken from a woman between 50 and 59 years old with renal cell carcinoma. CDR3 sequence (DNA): TGTGCCTGGAGTACCCGGGCCAGCGGAGCTTTCTTT. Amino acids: CAWSTRASGAFF.